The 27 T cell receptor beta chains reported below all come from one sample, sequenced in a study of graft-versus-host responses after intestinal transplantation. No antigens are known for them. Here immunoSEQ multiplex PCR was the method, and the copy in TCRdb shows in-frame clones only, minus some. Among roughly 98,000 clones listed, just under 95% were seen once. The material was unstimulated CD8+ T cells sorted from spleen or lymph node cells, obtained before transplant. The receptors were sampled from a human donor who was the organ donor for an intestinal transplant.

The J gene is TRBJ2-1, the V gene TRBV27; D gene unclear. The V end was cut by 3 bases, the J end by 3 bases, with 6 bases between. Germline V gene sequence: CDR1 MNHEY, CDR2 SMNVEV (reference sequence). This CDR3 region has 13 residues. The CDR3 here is CASSFPDYNEQFF. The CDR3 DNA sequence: TGTGCCAGCAGTTTCCCAGACTACAATGAGCAGTTCTTC.

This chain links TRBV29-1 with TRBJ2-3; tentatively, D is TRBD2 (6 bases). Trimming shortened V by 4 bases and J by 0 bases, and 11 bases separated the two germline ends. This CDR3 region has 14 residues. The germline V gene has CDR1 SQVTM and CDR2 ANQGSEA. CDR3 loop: CSVVAGPSTDTQYF. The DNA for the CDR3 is TGCAGCGTTGTTGCGGGGCCGAGCACAGATACGCAGTATTTT.

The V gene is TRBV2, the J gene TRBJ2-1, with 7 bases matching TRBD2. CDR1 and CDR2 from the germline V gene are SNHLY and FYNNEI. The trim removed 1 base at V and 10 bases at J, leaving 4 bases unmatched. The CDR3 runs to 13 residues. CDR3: CASSEGTRKEQFF. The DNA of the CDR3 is TGTGCCAGCAGTGAAGGGACTAGGAAAGAGCAGTTCTTC. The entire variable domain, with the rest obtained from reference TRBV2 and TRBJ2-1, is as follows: EPEVTQTPSHQVTQMGQEVILRCVPISNHLYFYWYRQILGQKVEFLVSFYNNEISEKSEIFDDQFSVERPDGSNFTLKIRSTKLEDSAMYFCASSEGTRKEQFFGPGTRLTVL.

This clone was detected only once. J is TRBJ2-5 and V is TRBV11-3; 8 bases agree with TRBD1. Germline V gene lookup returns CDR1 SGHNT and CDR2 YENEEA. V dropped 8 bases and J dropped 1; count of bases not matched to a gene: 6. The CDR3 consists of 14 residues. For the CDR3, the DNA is TGTGCCAGCTGGAGGACAGGGCCCCAAGAGACCCAGTACTTC. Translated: CASWRTGPQETQYF.

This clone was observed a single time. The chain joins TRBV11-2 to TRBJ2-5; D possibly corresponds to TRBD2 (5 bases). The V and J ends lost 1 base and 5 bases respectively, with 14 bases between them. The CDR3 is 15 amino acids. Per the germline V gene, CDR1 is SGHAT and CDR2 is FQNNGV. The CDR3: CASSLARGNVETQYF. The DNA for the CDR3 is TGTGCCAGCAGCTTAGCTCGGGGTAATGTGGAGACCCAGTACTTC. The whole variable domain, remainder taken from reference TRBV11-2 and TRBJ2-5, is EAGVAQSPRYKIIEKRQSVAFWCNPISGHATLYWYQQILGQGPKLLIQFQNNGVVDDSQLPKDRFSAERLKGVDSTLKIQPAKLEDSAVYLCASSLARGNVETQYFGPGTRLLVL.

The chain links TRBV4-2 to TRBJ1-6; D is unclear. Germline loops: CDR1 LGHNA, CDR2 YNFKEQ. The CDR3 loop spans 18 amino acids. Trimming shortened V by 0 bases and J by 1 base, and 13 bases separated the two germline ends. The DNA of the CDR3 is TGTGCCAGCAGCCAAGATAGGGCGCCGGGGTCCTATAATTCACCCCTCCACTTT. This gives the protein CASSQDRAPGSYNSPLHF.

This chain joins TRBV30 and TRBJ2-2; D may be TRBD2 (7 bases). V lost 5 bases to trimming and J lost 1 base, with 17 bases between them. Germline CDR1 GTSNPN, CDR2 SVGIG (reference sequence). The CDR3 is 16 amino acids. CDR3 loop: CAWGGPREENTGELFF. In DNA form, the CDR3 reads TGTGCCTGGGGGGGGCCCCGGGAGGAGAACACCGGGGAGCTGTTTTTT.

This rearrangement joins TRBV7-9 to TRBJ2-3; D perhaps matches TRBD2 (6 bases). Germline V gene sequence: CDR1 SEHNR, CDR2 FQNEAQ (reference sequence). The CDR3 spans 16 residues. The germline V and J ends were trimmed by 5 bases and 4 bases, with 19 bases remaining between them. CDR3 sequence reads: CASSPGGEVEPDTQYF. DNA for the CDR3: TGTGCCAGCAGCCCCGGCGGGGAGGTGGAGCCAGATACGCAGTATTTT.

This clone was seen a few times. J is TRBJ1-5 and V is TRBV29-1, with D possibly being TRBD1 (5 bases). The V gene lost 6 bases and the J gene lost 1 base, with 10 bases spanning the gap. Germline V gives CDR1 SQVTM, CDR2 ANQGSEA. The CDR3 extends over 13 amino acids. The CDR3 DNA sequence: TGCAGCGTCCGGGGGGGAAGCAATCAGCCCCAGCATTTT. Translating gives CSVRGGSNQPQHF.

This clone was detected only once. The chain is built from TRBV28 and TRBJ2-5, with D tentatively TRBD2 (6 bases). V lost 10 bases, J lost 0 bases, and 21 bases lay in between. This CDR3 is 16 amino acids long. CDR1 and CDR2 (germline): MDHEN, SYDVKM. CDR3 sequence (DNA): TGTGCCATAACGGGCCCCTCGGGAGATAACCAAGAGACCCAGTACTTC. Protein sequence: CAITGPSGDNQETQYF.

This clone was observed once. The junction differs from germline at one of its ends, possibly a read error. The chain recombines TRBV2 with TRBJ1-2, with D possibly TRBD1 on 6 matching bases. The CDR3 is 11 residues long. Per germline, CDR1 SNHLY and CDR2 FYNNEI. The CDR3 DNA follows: TGTGCCAGCAGTGAATCGGTGTCAGGGGCCTTC. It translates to CASSESVSGAF.

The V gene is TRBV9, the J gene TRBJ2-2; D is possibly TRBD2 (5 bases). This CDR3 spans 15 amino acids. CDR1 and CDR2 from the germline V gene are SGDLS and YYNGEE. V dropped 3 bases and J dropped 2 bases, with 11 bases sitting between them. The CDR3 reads CASSAGTRNTGELFF. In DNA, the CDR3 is TGTGCCAGCAGCGCCGGTACTAGAAACACCGGGGAGCTGTTTTTT.

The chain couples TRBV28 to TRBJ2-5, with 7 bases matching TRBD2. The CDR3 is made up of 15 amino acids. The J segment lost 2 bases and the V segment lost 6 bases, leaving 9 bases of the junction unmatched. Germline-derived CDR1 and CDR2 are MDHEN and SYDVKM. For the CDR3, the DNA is TGTGCCAGCAGACCTCTGGAGCGGGGACAAGAGACCCAGTACTTC. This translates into CASRPLERGQETQYF.

The CDR3 region is CATSSPQGDSNQPQHF. The CDR3 coding sequence is TGTGCCACCAGCAGCCCGCAGGGGGATAGCAATCAGCCCCAGCATTTT. V and J are TRBV15 and TRBJ1-5, with 7 positions matching TRBD1. This CDR3 spans 16 amino acids. The germline CDR1 and CDR2 sequences are LNHNV and YYDKDF (reference sequence). Trimming removed 3 bases from V and 0 bases from J; junction bases left unmatched: 5.

The CDR3 is CASSHPTGAITEAFF. The CDR3 coding sequence is TGCGCCAGCAGCCACCCGACAGGGGCGATCACTGAAGCTTTCTTT. The rearrangement joins TRBV4-1 to TRBJ1-1, with 8 bases aligning to TRBD1. J lost 4 bases, V lost 3 bases, and 7 bases had no gene match. Germline assignment: CDR1 MGHRA and CDR2 YSYEKL. This CDR3 has 15 amino acids.

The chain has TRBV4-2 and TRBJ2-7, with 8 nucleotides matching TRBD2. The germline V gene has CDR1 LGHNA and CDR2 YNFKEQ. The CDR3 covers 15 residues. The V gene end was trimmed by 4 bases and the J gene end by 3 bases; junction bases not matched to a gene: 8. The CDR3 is CASSPTISGSYEQYF. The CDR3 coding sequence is TGTGCCAGCAGCCCAACGATCAGCGGGAGCTACGAGCAGTACTTC.

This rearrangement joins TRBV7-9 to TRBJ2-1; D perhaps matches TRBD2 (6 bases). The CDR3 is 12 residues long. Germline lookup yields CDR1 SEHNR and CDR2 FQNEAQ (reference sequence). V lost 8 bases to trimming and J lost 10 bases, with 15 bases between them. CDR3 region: CASRDSHMEQFF. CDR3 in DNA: TGTGCCAGCCGGGACTCCCACATGGAGCAGTTCTTC.

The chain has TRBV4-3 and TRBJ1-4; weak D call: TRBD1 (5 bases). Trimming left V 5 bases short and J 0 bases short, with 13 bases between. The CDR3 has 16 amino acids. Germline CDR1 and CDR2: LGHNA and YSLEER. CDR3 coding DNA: TGCGCCAGCAGCGGACAAGGACCCCCAACTAATGAAAAACTGTTTTTT. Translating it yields CASSGQGPPTNEKLFF.

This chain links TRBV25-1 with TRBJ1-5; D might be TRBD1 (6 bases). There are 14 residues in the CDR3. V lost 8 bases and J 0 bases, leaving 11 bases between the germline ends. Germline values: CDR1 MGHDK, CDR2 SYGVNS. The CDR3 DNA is TGTGCCAGCGGACAGACGGATAGCAATCAGCCCCAGCATTTT. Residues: CASGQTDSNQPQHF.

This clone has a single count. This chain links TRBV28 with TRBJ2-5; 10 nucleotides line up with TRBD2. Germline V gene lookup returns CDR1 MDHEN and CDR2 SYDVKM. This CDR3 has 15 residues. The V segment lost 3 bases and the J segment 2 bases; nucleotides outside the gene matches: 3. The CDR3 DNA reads TGTGCCAGCAGTTTCATAGCGGGAGGACAAGAGACCCAGTACTTC. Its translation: CASSFIAGGQETQYF.

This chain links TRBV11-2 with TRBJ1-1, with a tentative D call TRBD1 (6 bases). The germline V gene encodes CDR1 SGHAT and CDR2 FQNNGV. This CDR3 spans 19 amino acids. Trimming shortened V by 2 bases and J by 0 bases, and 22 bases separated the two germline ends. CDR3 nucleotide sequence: TGTGCCAGCAGCTTAAAATCTCCGTACAGGGATGTCTTGAACACTGAAGCTTTCTTT. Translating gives CASSLKSPYRDVLNTEAFF.

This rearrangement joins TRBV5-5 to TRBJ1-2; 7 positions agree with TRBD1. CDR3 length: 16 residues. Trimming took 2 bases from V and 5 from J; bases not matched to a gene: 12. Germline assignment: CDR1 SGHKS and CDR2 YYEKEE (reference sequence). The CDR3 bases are TGTGCCAGCAGCTTTCTACAGGGGCCTGCTGGGTATGGCTACACCTTC. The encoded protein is CASSFLQGPAGYGYTF. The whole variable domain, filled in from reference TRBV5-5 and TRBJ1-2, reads DAGVTQSPTHLIKTRGQQVTLRCSPISGHKSVSWYQQVLGQGPQFIFQYYEKEERGRGNFPDRFSARQFPNYSSELNVNALLLGDSALYLCASSFLQGPAGYGYTFGSGTRLTVV.

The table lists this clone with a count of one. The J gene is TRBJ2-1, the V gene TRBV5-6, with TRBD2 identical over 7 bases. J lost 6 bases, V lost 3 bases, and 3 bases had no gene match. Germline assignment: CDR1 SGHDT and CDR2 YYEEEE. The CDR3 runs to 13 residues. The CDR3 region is CASSSGTTNEQFF. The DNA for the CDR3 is TGTGCCAGCAGCTCTGGGACTACCAATGAGCAGTTCTTC.

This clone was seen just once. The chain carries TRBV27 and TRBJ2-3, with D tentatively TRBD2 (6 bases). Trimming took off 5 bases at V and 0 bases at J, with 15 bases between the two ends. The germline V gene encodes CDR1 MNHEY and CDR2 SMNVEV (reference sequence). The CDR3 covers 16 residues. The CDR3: CASSPLPGLSTDTQYF. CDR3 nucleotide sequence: TGTGCCAGCAGTCCCCTGCCGGGACTCAGCACAGATACGCAGTATTTT.

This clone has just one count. CDR3 region: CSVEEEGRGYGYTF. CDR3 sequence (DNA): TGCAGCGTTGAGGAGGAGGGCAGGGGGTATGGCTACACCTTC. The chain couples TRBV29-1 to TRBJ1-2; 7 bases line up with TRBD1. Losses at the gene ends were 3 bases for V and 5 bases for J; bases not matched to a gene: 9. Germline values: CDR1 SQVTM, CDR2 ANQGSEA. This CDR3 has 14 amino acids.

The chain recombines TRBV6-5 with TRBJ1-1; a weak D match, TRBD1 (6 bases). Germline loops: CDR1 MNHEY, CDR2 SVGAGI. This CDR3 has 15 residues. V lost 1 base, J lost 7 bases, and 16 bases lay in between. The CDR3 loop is CASSYFSGGMSEAFF. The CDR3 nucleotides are TGTGCCAGCAGTTACTTCTCGGGGGGCATGAGTGAAGCTTTCTTT.

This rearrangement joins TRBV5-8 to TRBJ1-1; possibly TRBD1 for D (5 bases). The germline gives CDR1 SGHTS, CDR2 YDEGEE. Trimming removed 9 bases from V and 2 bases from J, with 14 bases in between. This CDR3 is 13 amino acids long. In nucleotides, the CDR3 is TGTGCCACCACCTCCAGGGAAAACACTGAAGCTTTCTTT. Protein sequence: CATTSRENTEAFF. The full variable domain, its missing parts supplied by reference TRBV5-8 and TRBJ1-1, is EAGVTQSPTHLIKTRGQQATLRCSPISGHTSVYWYQQALGLGLQFLLWYDEGEERNRGNFPPRFSGRQFPNYSSELNVNALELEDSALYLCATTSRENTEAFFGQGTRLTVV.